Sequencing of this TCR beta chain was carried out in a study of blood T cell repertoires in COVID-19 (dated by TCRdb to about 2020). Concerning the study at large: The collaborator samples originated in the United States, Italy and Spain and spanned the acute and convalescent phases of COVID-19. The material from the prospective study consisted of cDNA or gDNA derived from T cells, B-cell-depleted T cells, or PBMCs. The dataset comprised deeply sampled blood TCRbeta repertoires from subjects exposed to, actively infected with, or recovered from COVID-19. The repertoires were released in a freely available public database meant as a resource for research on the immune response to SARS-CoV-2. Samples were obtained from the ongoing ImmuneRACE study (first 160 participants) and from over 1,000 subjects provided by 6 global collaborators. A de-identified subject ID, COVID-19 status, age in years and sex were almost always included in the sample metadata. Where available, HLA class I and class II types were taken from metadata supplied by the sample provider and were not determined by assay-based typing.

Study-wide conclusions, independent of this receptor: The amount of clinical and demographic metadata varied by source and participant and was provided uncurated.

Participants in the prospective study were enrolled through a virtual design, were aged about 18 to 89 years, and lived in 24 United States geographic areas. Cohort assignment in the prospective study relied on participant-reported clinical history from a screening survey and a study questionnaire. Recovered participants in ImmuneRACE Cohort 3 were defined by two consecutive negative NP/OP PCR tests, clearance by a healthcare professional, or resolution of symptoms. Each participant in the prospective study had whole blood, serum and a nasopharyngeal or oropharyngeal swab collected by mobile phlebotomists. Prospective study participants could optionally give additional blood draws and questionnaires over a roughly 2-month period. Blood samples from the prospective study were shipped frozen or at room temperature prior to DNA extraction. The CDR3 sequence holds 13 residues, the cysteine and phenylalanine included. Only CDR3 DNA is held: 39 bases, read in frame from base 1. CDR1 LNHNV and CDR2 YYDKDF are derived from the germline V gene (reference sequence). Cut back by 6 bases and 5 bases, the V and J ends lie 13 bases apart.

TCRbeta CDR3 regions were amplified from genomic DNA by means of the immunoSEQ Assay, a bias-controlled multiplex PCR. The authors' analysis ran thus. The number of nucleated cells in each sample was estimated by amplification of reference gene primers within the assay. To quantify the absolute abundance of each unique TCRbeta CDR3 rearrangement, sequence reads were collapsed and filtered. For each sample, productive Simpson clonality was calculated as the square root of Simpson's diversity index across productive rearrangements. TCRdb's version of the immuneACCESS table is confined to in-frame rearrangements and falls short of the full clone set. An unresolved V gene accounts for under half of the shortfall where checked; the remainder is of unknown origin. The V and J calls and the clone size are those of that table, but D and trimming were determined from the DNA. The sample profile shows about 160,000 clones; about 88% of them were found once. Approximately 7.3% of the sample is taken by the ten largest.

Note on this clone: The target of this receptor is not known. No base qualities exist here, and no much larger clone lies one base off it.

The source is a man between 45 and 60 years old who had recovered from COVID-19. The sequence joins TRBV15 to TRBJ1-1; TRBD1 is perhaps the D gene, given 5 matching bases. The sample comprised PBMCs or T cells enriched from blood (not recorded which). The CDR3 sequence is CATRPSGGTEAFF. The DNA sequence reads TGTGCCACCAGGCCGAGCGGGGGTACTGAAGCTTTCTTT. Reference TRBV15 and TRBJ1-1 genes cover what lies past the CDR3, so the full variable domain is DAMVIQNPRYQVTQFGKPVTLSCSQTLNHNVMYWYQQKSSQAPKLLFHYYDKDFNNEADTPDNFQSRRPNTSFCFLDIRSPGLGDTAMYLCATRPSGGTEAFFGQGTRLTVV.